The 32 T cell receptor beta chains in this list originate from one sample, sequenced in a study of blood T cell repertoires in COVID-19. Some clones are missing from TCRdb's copy, which holds only in-frame ones; the method was immunoSEQ multiplex PCR. The table has a few hundred thousand clones, roughly 88% seen once. Sequencing used peripheral blood. The receptors derive from a woman aged 25-40 years who had recovered from COVID-19.

The DNA for the CDR3 is TGTGCCAGTAGTAAGGGAGGCCTCGATTACAATGAGCAGTTCTTC. It yields the protein CASSKGGLDYNEQFF. J is TRBJ2-1 and V is TRBV19; D is perhaps TRBD2 (6 bases). CDR3 length: 15 amino acids. CDR1 LNHDA and CDR2 SQIVND come from the germline V gene (reference sequence). Trimming removed 4 bases from V and 4 bases from J, with 14 bases in between.

The chain uses TRBV28 and TRBJ2-1; D gene ambiguous. Per the germline V gene, CDR1 is MDHEN and CDR2 is SYDVKM. The CDR3 sequence is 15 residues long. Trimming took off 3 bases at V and 0 bases at J, with 9 bases between the two ends. Here the CDR3 DNA reads TGTGCCAGCAGTTTTGGGCGAGCCTCCTACAATGAGCAGTTCTTC. It translates to CASSFGRASYNEQFF.

The chain joins TRBV27 to TRBJ1-5, with D perhaps TRBD1 (5 bases). Germline V gene sequence: CDR1 MNHEY, CDR2 SMNVEV (reference sequence). Trimming left V 0 bases short and J 5 bases short, with 14 bases between. This CDR3 is 16 amino acids long. CDR3 in amino acids: CASSLSFRRDHQPQHF. The CDR3 nucleotides are TGTGCCAGCAGTTTATCGTTTCGCAGGGATCATCAGCCCCAGCATTTT.

The rearrangement links TRBV7-9 to TRBJ1-1, with TRBD1 matching 7 bases. Trimming removed 7 bases from V and 5 bases from J; junction bases left unmatched: 10. The CDR3 runs to 14 residues. Per the germline V gene, CDR1 is SEHNR and CDR2 is FQNEAQ (reference sequence). CDR3 bases: TGTGCCAGCACCAAGGCGGCAGGGGGAACTGAAGCTTTCTTT. Protein sequence: CASTKAAGGTEAFF.

The chain joins TRBV5-5 to TRBJ2-5; the D gene is possibly TRBD2 (5 bases). Germline-derived CDR1 and CDR2 are SGHKS and YYEKEE (reference sequence). The CDR3 runs to 15 residues. Trimming removed 2 bases from V and 4 bases from J, with 15 bases in between. The CDR3 sequence: CASSLRGSSGETQYF. The CDR3 region has the DNA TGTGCCAGCAGCTTACGTGGGTCGAGCGGAGAGACCCAGTACTTC.

The V and J genes are TRBV3-1 (or the pseudogene TRBV3-2) and TRBJ1-2, with D unresolved. The CDR3 length is 13 residues. Germline CDR1 and CDR2: LGHDT and YNNKEL (reference sequence). The V gene lost 0 bases and the J gene lost 3 bases, with 5 bases spanning the gap. CDR3 nucleotides: TGTGCCAGCAGCCAAGAGTCTTACTATGGCTACACCTTC. Translated: CASSQESYYGYTF.

The chain recombines TRBV30 with TRBJ1-1; weak D call: TRBD1 (6 bases). V was trimmed by 5 bases and J by 8 bases, leaving 9 bases between them. Germline CDR1 is GTSNPN and CDR2 is SVGIG (reference sequence). The CDR3 length is 10 residues. As DNA, the CDR3 is TGTGCCTGGTTTACAGGGGAAGCTTTCTTT. Translating it yields CAWFTGEAFF.

V usage is TRBV14 and J usage is TRBJ2-5; 9 bases align to TRBD1. The length of the CDR3 is 16 residues. Germline CDR1 reads SGHDN; CDR2 reads FVKESK. Trimming cost V 6 bases and J 2 bases; bases outside gene matches: 10. The CDR3 bases are TGTGCCAGCAGTCCCCCCGGGACAGGGTTTCAAGAGACCCAGTACTTC. This gives the protein CASSPPGTGFQETQYF.

This chain connects TRBV7-9 to TRBJ2-3; 12 nucleotides match TRBD2. Trimming took 0 bases from V and 2 from J; bases not matched to a gene: 6. The CDR3 is made up of 18 amino acids. CDR1 is SEHNR, CDR2 FQNEAQ, per germline (reference sequence). The CDR3 sequence is CASSLAPLAGGFTDTQYF. Here the CDR3 DNA reads TGTGCCAGCAGCTTAGCGCCGCTAGCGGGGGGGTTCACAGATACGCAGTATTTT.

The rearrangement joins TRBV27 to TRBJ1-5; a possible D gene is TRBD1 (6 bases). CDR3 length: 16 residues. The V end lost 4 bases, the J end lost 4 bases, and 17 bases lay between the germline ends. CDR1 is MNHEY, CDR2 SMNVEV, per germline (reference sequence). The CDR3 DNA follows: TGTGCCAGCAGTTCGGGGCCAGGGGCAGGGAATCAGCCCCAGCATTTT. Its translation: CASSSGPGAGNQPQHF.

This chain connects TRBV4-2 to TRBJ2-3; D unresolved. Trimming shortened V by 3 bases and J by 9 bases, and 10 bases separated the two germline ends. CDR3 length equals 12 residues. Per germline, CDR1 LGHNA and CDR2 YNFKEQ. The chain's CDR3 is CASSHDLQTQYF. As DNA, the CDR3 is TGTGCCAGCAGCCATGACTTGCAGACGCAGTATTTT.

The CDR3 sequence is CATSDTRGSLGYTF. The CDR3 DNA sequence: TGTGCCACCAGTGATACCAGGGGAAGTCTTGGCTACACCTTC. V gene TRBV24-1 combines with J gene TRBJ1-2, with a tentative D call TRBD1 (6 bases). The CDR3 sequence is 14 residues long. V was cut by 3 bases and J by 7 bases, with 14 bases left in between. Germline CDR1 is KGHDR and CDR2 is SFDVKD.

This rearrangement joins TRBV29-1 to TRBJ1-1; D is possibly TRBD1 (5 bases). This CDR3 is built from 13 residues. Germline loops: CDR1 SQVTM, CDR2 ANQGSEA. Trimming removed 7 bases from V and 0 bases from J, with 12 bases in between. The CDR3, as DNA: TGCAGCGCCGACAGTCCGATGAACACTGAAGCTTTCTTT. Protein: CSADSPMNTEAFF.

This rearrangement joins TRBV19 to TRBJ2-3; unclear D gene. This CDR3 has 14 amino acids. Germline CDR1 and CDR2: LNHDA and SQIVND (reference sequence). The CDR3 coding sequence is TGTGCAACAGCAGAACCGCAGACCACAGATACGCAGTATTTT. This encodes CATAEPQTTDTQYF.

V and J are TRBV28 and TRBJ2-7; tentatively, D is TRBD2 (6 bases). Trimming took off 4 bases at V and 4 bases at J, with 17 bases between the two ends. CDR3 length: 15 amino acids. The germline V gene has CDR1 MDHEN and CDR2 SYDVKM. CDR3 coding DNA: TGTGCCAGCAGTTGGGGGACTCGTCCCTTTTACGAGCAGTACTTC. This codes for CASSWGTRPFYEQYF.

This clone showed up just once. This chain uses TRBV7-9 with TRBJ1-4, with TRBD1 matching 8 bases. V lost 5 bases and J lost 4; bases outside the gene matches: 3. From germline, CDR1 is SEHNR and CDR2 FQNEAQ (reference sequence). This CDR3 spans 14 amino acids. CDR3: CASSPDRGNEKLFF. DNA for the CDR3: TGTGCCAGCAGCCCCGACAGGGGTAATGAAAAACTGTTTTTT.

This sequence joins TRBV2 and TRBJ1-2; 8 bases are shared with TRBD1. This CDR3 region has 13 residues. CDR1 and CDR2 from the germline V gene are SNHLY and FYNNEI. The V gene end was trimmed by 5 bases and the J gene end by 7 bases; junction bases not matched to a gene: 6. The CDR3 here is CASSKPDRVGYTF. The CDR3 nucleotides are TGTGCCAGCAGTAAGCCGGACAGGGTTGGCTACACCTTC.

This clone was picked up one time. V usage is TRBV11-2 and J usage is TRBJ1-1, with TRBD1 identical over 7 bases. CDR1 is SGHAT, CDR2 FQNNGV, per germline. The V and J ends lost 5 bases and 4 bases, in that order; junction bases with no gene match: 10. The length of the CDR3 is 15 residues. The CDR3 DNA follows: TGTGCCAGCAGCGTTAGGAGGGGGCGCCTCACTGAAGCTTTCTTT. The encoded protein is CASSVRRGRLTEAFF.

The rearrangement uses TRBV27 and TRBJ1-6; 8 bases match TRBD1. The length of the CDR3 is 15 residues. V lost 5 bases to trimming and J lost 10 bases; unmatched junction nucleotides: 10. Germline V gives CDR1 MNHEY, CDR2 SMNVEV (reference sequence). The CDR3: CASSTRTGSVSPLHF. In nucleotides, the CDR3 is TGTGCCAGCAGTACAAGGACAGGGAGCGTGTCACCCCTCCACTTT.

V is TRBV12-3 or TRBV12-4 and J is TRBJ2-1; D remains unclear. CDR3 length equals 11 residues. Trimming cost V 5 bases and J 10 bases, with 9 bases left between them. In DNA, the CDR3 is TGTGCCAGCAGTAGGTTGAGGGAGCAGTTCTTC. Its protein product is CASSRLREQFF.

The gene calls are TRBV27 and TRBJ2-5; D perhaps matches TRBD2 (5 bases). Germline assignment: CDR1 MNHEY and CDR2 SMNVEV (reference sequence). The CDR3 sequence is 14 residues long. Trimming pared 6 bases from V and 6 bases from J, leaving 17 bases between. CDR3: CASRVPGSSQTQYF. DNA of the CDR3: TGTGCCAGCAGGGTACCGGGATCTAGTCAGACCCAGTACTTC.

The genes are TRBV6-5 and TRBJ2-7; D possibly corresponds to TRBD1 (5 bases). The CDR3 is 13 amino acids. V was trimmed by 5 bases and J by 3 bases, leaving 11 bases between them. Germline lookup yields CDR1 MNHEY and CDR2 SVGAGI. The CDR3 sequence: CASSPRARYEQYF. The DNA of the CDR3 is TGTGCCAGCAGTCCCAGGGCCCGCTACGAGCAGTACTTC.

V usage is TRBV7-9 and J usage is TRBJ1-5, with D uncertain. In germline, CDR1 is SEHNR, CDR2 FQNEAQ (reference sequence). Trimming cost V 5 bases and J 5 bases, with 7 bases left between them. The CDR3 has 12 residues. The CDR3 DNA reads TGTGCCAGCAGCCAAAGAGATCAGCCCCAGCATTTT. The encoded protein is CASSQRDQPQHF.

The V and J genes are TRBV15 and TRBJ2-1; a weak D match, TRBD1 (5 bases). Germline CDR1 reads LNHNV; CDR2 reads YYDKDF (reference sequence). This CDR3 comprises 17 residues. Deletions cut 0 bases from V and 1 base from J, with 13 bases between. Here the CDR3 reads CATSRDYLDTSYNEQFF. CDR3 DNA: TGTGCCACCAGCAGAGATTATCTGGACACTTCCTACAATGAGCAGTTCTTC.

About this clone: One end of the junction does not line up with germline, which may come from a read error. The V gene is TRBV9, the J gene TRBJ2-1; 14 bases match TRBD2. The germline V gene has CDR1 SGDLS and CDR2 YYNGEE. This CDR3 contains 19 residues. Here the CDR3 reads CASSVGTSGGWSSYNEQFF. In nucleotides, the CDR3 is TGTGCCAGCAGTGTAGGGACTAGCGGGGGATGGAGCTCCTACAATGAGCAGTTCTTC. Full variable domain (outside the CDR3, taken from reference TRBV9 and TRBJ2-1): DSGVTQTPKHLITATGQRVTLRCSPRSGDLSVYWYQQSLDQGLQFLIQYYNGEERAKGNILERFSAQQFPDLHSELNLSSLELGDSALYFCASSVGTSGGWSSYNEQFFGPGTRLTVL.

V is TRBV5-4 and J is TRBJ2-6, with D uncertain. The CDR3 loop spans 15 amino acids. The germline gives CDR1 SGHNT, CDR2 YYREEE (reference sequence). The V and J ends lost 3 bases and 6 bases respectively, with 13 bases between them. CDR3 sequence (DNA): TGTGCCAGCAGCTCCGAGATTGCATCGGCCAACGTCCTGACTTTC. It codes for CASSSEIASANVLTF.

The rearrangement uses TRBV5-1 and TRBJ1-6; maybe TRBD1 (5 bases). This CDR3 is built from 14 residues. Trimming stripped 4 bases from V and 7 bases from J, with 12 bases between. Germline CDR1 and CDR2: SGHRS and YFSETQ. The CDR3 DNA sequence: TGCGCCAGCAGCCCGGGACTGATAAATTCACCCCTCCACTTT. Translation: CASSPGLINSPLHF.

V is TRBV6-5 and J is TRBJ1-1; D is perhaps TRBD1 (5 bases). The V end was cut by 6 bases, the J end by 7 bases, with 21 bases between. The CDR3 loop spans 15 amino acids. Germline-derived CDR1 and CDR2 are MNHEY and SVGAGI. The CDR3 sequence: CASSLTLTGTDEAFF. CDR3 DNA: TGTGCCAGCAGCCTCACCTTAACCGGGACTGATGAAGCTTTCTTT.

The rearrangement joins TRBV29-1 to TRBJ1-1; unclear D gene. V gave up 0 bases and J gave up 3 bases, with 5 bases separating them. Per germline, CDR1 SQVTM and CDR2 ANQGSEA. The CDR3 covers 12 residues. The CDR3 loop is CSVEELDTEAFF. The CDR3 coding sequence is TGCAGCGTTGAAGAGTTAGACACTGAAGCTTTCTTT.

The rearrangement uses TRBV27 and TRBJ1-6; D is unclear. Per the germline V gene, CDR1 is MNHEY and CDR2 is SMNVEV (reference sequence). This CDR3 comprises 13 residues. V was clipped by 3 bases and J by 8 bases, with 8 bases between them. The CDR3 sequence is CASSFYLDSPLHF. The CDR3 nucleotides read TGTGCCAGCAGTTTTTACCTAGATTCACCCCTCCACTTT.

This rearrangement joins TRBV5-1 to TRBJ1-2; TRBD1 matches at 7 bases. CDR1 and CDR2 (germline): SGHRS, YFSETQ. The V and J ends lost 2 bases and 4 bases, in that order; junction bases with no gene match: 5. This CDR3 contains 14 residues. DNA of the CDR3: TGCGCCAGCAGCTTAACGACAGGGAGCTATGGCTACACCTTC. Translation gives CASSLTTGSYGYTF.

The chain joins TRBV9 to TRBJ2-1; TRBD2 aligns across 11 bases. The CDR3 consists of 15 residues. Per germline, CDR1 SGDLS and CDR2 YYNGEE. With V trimmed by 3 bases and J by 7 bases, 6 bases remained unmatched. DNA of the CDR3: TGTGCCAGCAGCGAATCTAGCGGGGGGTTGAATGAGCAGTTCTTC. Encoded protein: CASSESSGGLNEQFF.